This is a list of T cell receptor beta chains from one sample in a study of T cell clones after liver transplantation. The table came from immunoSEQ multiplex PCR; TCRdb's copy has only in-frame clones and leaves some out. The sample gives around 97,000 clones, 80% to 90% of which show up once; approximately 2.9% is in the top ten. The specimen comprised CD4+ T cells from blood, sampled around 48 months after liver transplant. These receptors originate from a human patient who received a liver transplant. The T cells may partly be graft donor cells. Both conserved end residues are part of each CDR3. Each record gives: D gene, J gene, V gene, clone size, CDR3 protein, CDR3 DNA. The D gene is left open where the match is weak. Expanded clones get a size class; other rows say once, few or many, or leave the size out.

TRBD2	TRBJ2-2	TRBV6-4	NA	CASSDLYKRTSGGMSGELFF	TGTGCCAGCAGTGACTTGTATAAACGGACTAGCGGGGGGATGTCCGGGGAGCTGTTTTTT
NA	TRBJ2-7	TRBV7-9	NA	CASSLDNEQYF	TGTGCCAGCAGCTTAGATAACGAGCAGTACTTC
TRBD1	TRBJ2-3	TRBV5-1	NA	CASSYTGDTDTQYF	TGCGCCAGCAGCTACACAGGGGACACAGATACGCAGTATTTT
TRBD2	TRBJ2-5	TRBV5-1	many	CASSLGSGRSQETQYF	TGCGCCAGCAGCTTGGGTAGCGGGAGGAGCCAAGAGACCCAGTACTTC
NA	TRBJ1-1	TRBV20-1	NA	CSAKTNTEAFF	TGCAGTGCTAAGACTAACACTGAAGCTTTCTTT
NA	TRBJ1-5	TRBV4-3	few	CASSQGLLNQPQHF	TGCGCCAGCAGCCAAGGGTTGCTCAATCAGCCCCAGCATTTT
NA	TRBJ2-7	TRBV21-1	NA	CASSKGSGLGGYEQYF	TGTGCCAGCAGCAAAGGTTCAGGACTAGGTGGGTACGAGCAGTACTTC
NA	TRBJ2-2	TRBV12-5	NA	CASALLFTGELFF	TGTGCTAGCGCGCTATTATTCACCGGGGAGCTGTTTTTT
TRBD1	TRBJ2-7	TRBV9	once	CASSKSGQGAYEQYF	TGTGCCAGCAGCAAATCGGGACAGGGGGCCTACGAGCAGTACTTC
NA	TRBJ1-4	TRBV14	NA	CASSQGAVSYGEKLFF	TGTGCCAGCAGCCAAGGGGCCGTCAGTTATGGAGAAAAACTGTTTTTT
TRBD2	TRBJ2-3	TRBV9	NA	CASSVDVAGGADTQYF	TGTGCCAGCAGCGTAGACGTAGCGGGGGGCGCAGATACGCAGTATTTT
TRBD1	TRBJ2-5	TRBV5-1	few	CASSRRQGVREQETQYF	TGCGCCAGCAGCCGGCGACAGGGGGTAAGGGAGCAAGAGACCCAGTACTTC
TRBD1	TRBJ1-1	TRBV6-1	NA	CASSERTGGAVTEAFF	TGTGCCAGCAGTGAAAGGACAGGGGGCGCCGTCACTGAAGCTTTCTTT
NA	TRBJ2-7	TRBV11-2	NA	CASSRGLGGGEQYF	TGTGCCAGCAGCCGAGGGTTGGGGGGCGGCGAGCAGTACTTC
NA	TRBJ1-1	TRBV5-4	NA	CASSLGQMNTEAFF	TGTGCCAGCAGCTTGGGACAGATGAACACTGAAGCTTTCTTT
TRBD1	TRBJ1-3	TRBV5-6	NA	CASSPRDRASSGNTIYF	TGTGCCAGCAGCCCCAGGGACAGGGCAAGCTCTGGAAACACCATATATTTT
NA	TRBJ1-5	TRBV28	NA	CASRQIGTPSGPQHF	TGTGCCAGCAGACAAATTGGAACGCCCTCCGGGCCCCAGCATTTT
NA	TRBJ2-7	TRBV5-1	NA	CASSFVGAGAEQYF	TGCGCCAGCAGCTTCGTTGGGGCAGGGGCCGAGCAGTACTTC